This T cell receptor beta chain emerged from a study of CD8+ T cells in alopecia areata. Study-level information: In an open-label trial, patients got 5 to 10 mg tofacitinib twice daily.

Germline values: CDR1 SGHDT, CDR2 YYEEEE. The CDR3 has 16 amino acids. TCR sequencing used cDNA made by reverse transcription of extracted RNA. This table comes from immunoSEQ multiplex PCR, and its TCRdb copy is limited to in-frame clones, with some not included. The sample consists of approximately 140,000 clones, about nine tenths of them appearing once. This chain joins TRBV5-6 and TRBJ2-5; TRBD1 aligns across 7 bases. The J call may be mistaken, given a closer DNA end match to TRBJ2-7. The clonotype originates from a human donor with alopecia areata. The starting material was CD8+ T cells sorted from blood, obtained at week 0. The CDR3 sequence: CASSPVLPGQKYEQYF. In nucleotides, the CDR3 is TGTGCCAGCAGCCCGGTCTTACCGGGACAGAAGTACGAGCAGTACTTC.